These T cell receptor beta chains were read from a single sample in a study of control samples from healthy donors and cancer patients. Generated by immunoSEQ multiplex PCR, the TCRdb table keeps only in-frame clones and is missing some. The sample consists of around 130,000 clones, approximately 94% of them appearing once. The sample comprised PBMCs. The receptors were sampled from a man over 45 with head and neck cancer. CDR3s include the opening cysteine and the closing phenylalanine or tryptophan. The order of the fields is J gene, V gene, D gene, clone size, CDR3 protein, CDR3 DNA. The D gene is left open where the match is weak. The size entry is marked missing in some rows and otherwise reads once, few, many or a size class.

TRBJ2-1,TRBV5-6,TRBD2,.,CASSLARTSVTYNEQFF,TGTGCCAGCAGCTTGGCCAGGACTAGCGTGACTTACAATGAGCAGTTCTTC
TRBJ1-2,TRBV27,.,few,CASREGLYGYTF,TGTGCCAGCAGGGAGGGACTCTATGGCTACACCTTC
TRBJ1-2,TRBV7-9,.,.,CASSLAREGGYTF,TGTGCCAGCAGCTTAGCCCGGGAGGGTGGCTACACCTTC
TRBJ2-5,TRBV2,.,.,CASRRDAQETQYF,TGTGCCAGCAGGAGGGACGCCCAAGAGACCCAGTACTTC
TRBJ2-5,TRBV18,.,.,CASSPGAGTAVQETQYF,TGTGCCAGCTCACCCGGCGCAGGCACAGCCGTACAAGAGACCCAGTACTTC
TRBJ1-2,TRBV29-1,.,.,CSAGGIIYGYTF,TGCAGCGCGGGGGGCATCATCTATGGCTACACCTTC
TRBJ2-3,TRBV9,TRBD1,.,CASSPETGFGDTQYF,TGTGCCAGCAGCCCAGAGACAGGGTTTGGAGATACGCAGTATTTT
TRBJ2-3,TRBV5-4,.,.,CASSLLGSRETDTQYF,TGTGCCAGCAGCTTGTTAGGCAGTCGAGAGACAGATACGCAGTATTTT
TRBJ1-2,TRBV27,TRBD1,.,CASRRQGDGYTF,TGTGCCAGCAGGAGACAGGGGGATGGCTACACCTTC
TRBJ1-2,TRBV10-3,.,.,CAISEVAGRGGYTF,TGTGCCATCAGTGAGGTCGCAGGGAGGGGTGGCTACACCTTC
TRBJ2-5,TRBV24-1,TRBD1,.,CATSDPRTGSETQYF,TGTGCCACCAGTGATCCTCGGACAGGCTCGGAGACCCAGTACTTC
TRBJ2-5,TRBV5-5,.,.,CASSLGTASGTQYF,TGTGCCAGCAGCTTGGGAACAGCCTCTGGGACCCAGTACTTC
TRBJ1-4,TRBV29-1,TRBD1,.,CSVADRVATNEKLFF,TGCAGCGTTGCGGACAGGGTAGCAACTAATGAAAAACTGTTTTTT
TRBJ2-7,TRBV5-8,.,.,CASSLWADETYEQYF,TGTGCCAGCAGCTTGTGGGCAGACGAAACCTACGAGCAGTACTTC
TRBJ2-2,TRBV28,.,.,CASSLWDSPKGELFF,TGTGCCAGCAGTTTATGGGACTCACCCAAGGGGGAGCTGTTTTTT
TRBJ2-5,TRBV4-1,.,.,CASSPVGGQRETQYF,TGCGCCAGCAGCCCCGTCGGGGGGCAACGAGAGACCCAGTACTTC
TRBJ2-7,TRBV28,TRBD1,.,CAIDSGTGITYEQYF,TGTGCCATCGATTCCGGGACAGGGATTACCTACGAGCAGTACTTC
TRBJ1-1,TRBV20-1,.,.,CSAEDTEAFF,TGCAGTGCAGAGGACACTGAAGCTTTCTTT
TRBJ1-3,TRBV4-3,.,.,CASSRDLGSGNTIYF,TGCGCCAGCAGCCGAGATCTGGGCTCTGGAAACACCATATATTTT
TRBJ2-1,TRBV7-2,TRBD2,.,CASSFSGGWYEQFF,TGTGCCAGCAGCTTTAGCGGGGGGTGGTATGAGCAGTTCTTC
TRBJ1-1,TRBV2,.,.,CASRGGRYEAFF,TGTGCCAGCCGCGGCGGACGGTATGAAGCTTTCTTT
TRBJ1-5,TRBV28,.,once,CASSDRYSNQPQHF,TGTGCCAGCAGCGACAGGTATAGCAATCAGCCCCAGCATTTT
TRBJ2-7,TRBV19,TRBD1,.,CASSSTGGPYEQYF,TGTGCCAGTAGCTCGACAGGGGGCCCCTACGAGCAGTACTTC
TRBJ2-5,TRBV5-1,TRBD2,few,CASSATSGGATETQYF,TGCGCCAGCAGCGCTACTAGCGGGGGGGCCACCGAGACCCAGTACTTC
TRBJ2-3,TRBV28,TRBD1,.,CASRGDSRTDTQYF,TGTGCCAGCAGGGGGGACAGCCGCACAGATACGCAGTATTTT
TRBJ1-6,TRBV4-2,.,.,CASSQDHQTYNSPLHF,TGTGCCAGCAGCCAAGATCATCAGACCTATAATTCACCCCTCCACTTT
TRBJ1-1,TRBV6-5,TRBD1,once,CASTKDRGNTEAFF,TGTGCCAGCACCAAAGACAGGGGGAACACTGAAGCTTTCTTT
TRBJ1-1,TRBV29-1,TRBD1,once,CSVVGAGGTGNTEAFF,TGCAGCGTTGTAGGGGCGGGGGGGACAGGTAACACTGAAGCTTTCTTT
TRBJ2-6,TRBV5-1,TRBD1,.,CASSYQGAGANVLTF,TGCGCCAGCAGCTACCAGGGGGCTGGGGCCAACGTCCTGACTTTC
TRBJ2-5,TRBV12-3/TRBV12-4,TRBD1,.,CASSTGQEETQYF,TGTGCCAGCAGTACGGGACAGGAAGAGACCCAGTACTTC
TRBJ2-7,TRBV13,.,.,CASSLGREEQYF,TGTGCCAGCAGCTTAGGGCGTGAAGAGCAGTACTTC
TRBJ2-1,TRBV7-3,TRBD2,once,CASSPVPGTSFRNEQFF,TGTGCCAGCAGCCCGGTACCCGGGACTAGCTTCCGAAATGAGCAGTTCTTC